This is a list of T cell receptor beta chains from one sample in a study of high-grade serous ovarian cancer treatment subgroups. The data were produced by immunoSEQ multiplex PCR, yet TCRdb's version contains in-frame clones alone and is incomplete. Altogether 35,000 to 45,000 clones are present, roughly three quarters being singletons, with the ten largest covering about 3.3%. The sequencing input was tumor tissue. These TCRs come from a human donor with high-grade serous ovarian cancer. CDR3s include the opening cysteine and the closing phenylalanine or tryptophan. The D gene is left open where the match is weak. Not every row has a clone size; where given, it reads once, few, many or a size class.

clone_size: -; j_call: TRBJ2-3; d_call: TRBD1; v_call: TRBV27; cdr3_nt: TGTGCCAGCAGGGACAGGACAGATACGCAGTATTTT; cdr3_aa: CASRDRTDTQYF
clone_size: -; j_call: TRBJ2-1; d_call: TRBD2; v_call: TRBV10-3; cdr3_nt: TGTGCCGCCTCCCCAGCGGGAGCGGCGGGAGAGGAGCAGTTCTTC; cdr3_aa: CAASPAGAAGEEQFF
clone_size: -; j_call: TRBJ2-5; d_call: -; v_call: TRBV7-6; cdr3_nt: TGTGCCAGCAGCTTAGGTCCAGGAGCTCAAGAGACCCAGTACTTC; cdr3_aa: CASSLGPGAQETQYF
clone_size: -; j_call: TRBJ2-7; d_call: -; v_call: TRBV30; cdr3_nt: TGTGCCTGGAAAGGCAGTGTTTACGAGCAGTACTTC; cdr3_aa: CAWKGSVYEQYF
clone_size: -; j_call: TRBJ1-5; d_call: -; v_call: TRBV11-2; cdr3_nt: TGTGCCAGCAGCTGGTGTGAGGGGCAGCCCCAGCATTTT; cdr3_aa: CASSWCEGQPQHF
clone_size: -; j_call: TRBJ1-1; d_call: -; v_call: TRBV11-3; cdr3_nt: TGTGCCAGCAGCGCCATGGACGGTATAATGAACACTGAAGCTTTCTTT; cdr3_aa: CASSAMDGIMNTEAFF
clone_size: -; j_call: TRBJ2-2; d_call: -; v_call: TRBV19; cdr3_nt: TGTGCCAGTAGTATAGCAGGAGCCCCGAACACCGGGGAGCTGTTTTTT; cdr3_aa: CASSIAGAPNTGELFF
clone_size: few; j_call: TRBJ2-1; d_call: -; v_call: TRBV5-5; cdr3_nt: TGTGCCAGCAGCTTGGATGGACGGGACTACAATGAGCAGTTCTTC; cdr3_aa: CASSLDGRDYNEQFF
clone_size: -; j_call: TRBJ2-3; d_call: TRBD1; v_call: TRBV28; cdr3_nt: TGTGCCAGCAGTTTAGACAGGGTGCCAGATACGCAGTATTTT; cdr3_aa: CASSLDRVPDTQYF
clone_size: -; j_call: TRBJ2-2; d_call: TRBD1; v_call: TRBV7-9; cdr3_nt: TGTGCCAGCGGACAGGCCTCCACCGGGGAGCTGTTTTTT; cdr3_aa: CASGQASTGELFF
clone_size: -; j_call: TRBJ1-4; d_call: -; v_call: TRBV29-1; cdr3_nt: TGCAGCGTTGAAGTGTCAAGCAGTAATGAAAAACTGTTTTTT; cdr3_aa: CSVEVSSSNEKLFF
clone_size: -; j_call: TRBJ1-4; d_call: -; v_call: TRBV18; cdr3_nt: TGTGCCAGCTCACCGGGCGCAAGCAATGAAAAACTGTTTTTT; cdr3_aa: CASSPGASNEKLFF
clone_size: -; j_call: TRBJ2-7; d_call: -; v_call: TRBV30; cdr3_nt: TGTGCCTGGAACAGGGGACTCTCCTACGAGCAGTACTTC; cdr3_aa: CAWNRGLSYEQYF
clone_size: -; j_call: TRBJ2-3; d_call: -; v_call: TRBV6-5; cdr3_nt: TGTGCCAGCAGTTACTCGGAGGGGAATACGCAGTATTTT; cdr3_aa: CASSYSEGNTQYF
clone_size: once; j_call: TRBJ2-1; d_call: -; v_call: TRBV7-8; cdr3_nt: TGTGCCAGCAGCTTAGTTGAGGCTCAGAGGAATGAGCAGTTCTTC; cdr3_aa: CASSLVEAQRNEQFF
clone_size: few; j_call: TRBJ1-6; d_call: -; v_call: TRBV28; cdr3_nt: TGTGCCAGTTCCAAAAGTTCGGGACAAGTTTCACCCCTCCACTTT; cdr3_aa: CASSKSSGQVSPLHF
clone_size: few; j_call: TRBJ2-5; d_call: -; v_call: TRBV19; cdr3_nt: TGTGCCTCCGGTACGGTCCAAGAGACCCAGTACTTC; cdr3_aa: CASGTVQETQYF
clone_size: -; j_call: TRBJ1-5; d_call: -; v_call: TRBV7-2; cdr3_nt: TGTGCCAGCAGCTTACGGTCAGATCAGCCCCAGCATTTT; cdr3_aa: CASSLRSDQPQHF
clone_size: -; j_call: TRBJ1-5; d_call: TRBD1; v_call: TRBV6-1; cdr3_nt: TGTGCCAGCAGGATGGACAGGGGGAGTCAGCCCCAGCATTTT; cdr3_aa: CASRMDRGSQPQHF
clone_size: -; j_call: TRBJ2-5; d_call: -; v_call: TRBV28; cdr3_nt: TGTGCCAGCAGTGTACAGGGTATCCCAGAGACCCAGTACTTC; cdr3_aa: CASSVQGIPETQYF
clone_size: -; j_call: TRBJ1-1; d_call: -; v_call: TRBV4-2; cdr3_nt: TGTGCCAGCAGCCAGGCCGTTGGACACGAGGCTTTCTTT; cdr3_aa: CASSQAVGHEAFF
clone_size: once; j_call: TRBJ2-7; d_call: -; v_call: TRBV27; cdr3_nt: TGTGCCAGCAGTTTCAAGGAGACAGGTTACGAGCAGTACTTC; cdr3_aa: CASSFKETGYEQYF
clone_size: -; j_call: TRBJ1-2; d_call: -; v_call: TRBV7-2; cdr3_nt: TGTGCCAGCAGCTTAGTGTCAGGTCACTATGGCTACACCTTC; cdr3_aa: CASSLVSGHYGYTF
clone_size: -; j_call: TRBJ2-5; d_call: TRBD2; v_call: TRBV9; cdr3_nt: TGTGCCAGCAGCATCGGGACTAGCGGGAGTCAAGAGACCCAGTACTTC; cdr3_aa: CASSIGTSGSQETQYF
clone_size: -; j_call: TRBJ2-1; d_call: TRBD2; v_call: TRBV15; cdr3_nt: TGTGCCACCAGGGCTCGAGGGGGACTAGCGGGAGGGAAGGGCAATGAGCAGTTCTTC; cdr3_aa: CATRARGGLAGGKGNEQFF
clone_size: few; j_call: TRBJ1-1; d_call: TRBD1; v_call: TRBV20-1; cdr3_nt: TGCAGAGCAAGGGGGCAAACTGAAGCTTTCTTT; cdr3_aa: CRARGQTEAFF
clone_size: few; j_call: TRBJ1-5; d_call: TRBD1; v_call: TRBV19; cdr3_nt: TGTGCCAGTATTCGGACAGGGATTAAGGATCAGCCCCAGCATTTT; cdr3_aa: CASIRTGIKDQPQHF
clone_size: -; j_call: TRBJ2-3; d_call: TRBD1; v_call: TRBV19; cdr3_nt: TGTGCCAGTAGTATTTTCCAGGGGGCCTATACGCAGTATTTT; cdr3_aa: CASSIFQGAYTQYF
clone_size: -; j_call: TRBJ1-3; d_call: -; v_call: TRBV4-1; cdr3_nt: TGCGCCAGCAGCCACCTGCTGGGTCCCAATCGGGGAAACACCATATATTTT; cdr3_aa: CASSHLLGPNRGNTIYF
clone_size: -; j_call: TRBJ2-1; d_call: -; v_call: TRBV6-6; cdr3_nt: TGTGCCAGCAGTTACTCGAAACAGCGTTGGGAGCAGTTCTTC; cdr3_aa: CASSYSKQRWEQFF
clone_size: -; j_call: TRBJ2-1; d_call: TRBD2; v_call: TRBV5-1; cdr3_nt: TGCGCCAGCAGCAGACTAGCGGGGTACAATGAGCAGTTCTTC; cdr3_aa: CASSRLAGYNEQFF
clone_size: -; j_call: TRBJ1-5; d_call: -; v_call: TRBV5-8; cdr3_nt: TGTGCCAGCAGCTTGATGGACAGCAATCAGCCCCAGCATTTT; cdr3_aa: CASSLMDSNQPQHF
clone_size: -; j_call: TRBJ1-1; d_call: -; v_call: TRBV28; cdr3_nt: TGTGCCAGCAGAGTTTCGAGGGGACACCGCATGAACACTGAAGCTTTCTTT; cdr3_aa: CASRVSRGHRMNTEAFF
clone_size: -; j_call: TRBJ1-5; d_call: -; v_call: TRBV5-1; cdr3_nt: TGCGCCAGCAGCTTGTTCGAAGGTCAGCCCCAGCATTTT; cdr3_aa: CASSLFEGQPQHF
clone_size: -; j_call: TRBJ2-2; d_call: TRBD1; v_call: TRBV19; cdr3_nt: TGTGCCAGTACCTCCGGGACAGGGTTGCAGTACACCGGGGAGCTGTTTTTT; cdr3_aa: CASTSGTGLQYTGELFF
clone_size: -; j_call: TRBJ2-7; d_call: -; v_call: TRBV21-1; cdr3_nt: TGTGCCAGCAGCAAAGATAGGACAGGGGGCTCCTACGAGCAGTACTTC; cdr3_aa: CASSKDRTGGSYEQYF
clone_size: -; j_call: TRBJ2-7; d_call: -; v_call: TRBV7-8; cdr3_nt: TGTGCCAGCAGCCTCCGCCGACTGGGTGGGGGAGGAAGGAGCTCCTACGAGCAGTACTTC; cdr3_aa: CASSLRRLGGGGRSSYEQYF